Given below is one TCR beta chain in context. This sample is drawn from a study of blood T cell repertoires in COVID-19. Study-wide context: Samples of COVID-19 (acute and convalescent) were obtained from the United States, Italy and Spain.

Germline values: CDR1 MNHNS, CDR2 SASEGT. The V gene lost 3 bases and the J gene lost 0 bases, with 14 bases spanning the gap. This CDR3 spans 16 amino acids. In the original workflow: The authors estimated nucleated cell counts from reference gene primer amplification. Sequencing was performed with immunoSEQ multiplex PCR; in TCRdb, only in-frame clones are kept and a portion is missing. For V, J and clone size, that table is used; D and trimming come from the DNA. The repertoire holds about 93,000 clones, with roughly 90% as singletons. The source material was peripheral blood. This sequence was found in a human donor with active COVID-19. The donor label of this sample is uncertain. The chain is built from TRBV6-1 and TRBJ1-2; perhaps TRBD1 as D (6 bases). CDR3 sequence: CASSDPRRGSNYGYTF. In DNA form, the CDR3 reads TGTGCCAGCAGTGATCCCCGCAGGGGTTCTAACTATGGCTACACCTTC.